A selection of T cell receptor beta chains follows, all from one sample in a study of shared clonotypes between healthy human individuals. Assay used: immunoSEQ multiplex PCR; TCRdb lists only in-frame clones, some missing. This sample has 2 million to 2.5 million clones, with roughly 93% found just once. The sample was naive CD4+ T cells from PBMCs. The receptor source for this set is a man between 18 and 35 years old in good health. Some clones in this sample may be carry-over from other donors' samples. Each CDR3 is given with its conserved first and last residue. The D gene is left open where the match is weak. A row's size may be missing; if present it is once, few, many or a size class.

j_gene: TRBJ2-3; abundance: .; d_gene: .; v_gene: TRBV19; len: 16; CDR3aa: CASTSSRRASTDTQYF; CDR3nt: TGTGCCAGTACCTCCTCGAGGCGGGCTAGCACAGATACGCAGTATTTT
j_gene: TRBJ1-5; abundance: .; d_gene: .; v_gene: TRBV11-2; len: 13; CDR3aa: CASSLVRDQPQHF; CDR3nt: TGTGCCAGCAGCTTAGTCAGGGACCAGCCCCAGCATTTT
j_gene: TRBJ1-2; abundance: .; d_gene: .; v_gene: TRBV30; len: 16; CDR3aa: CAWRAAGTSLSPGYTF; CDR3nt: TGTGCCTGGAGGGCAGCCGGGACATCGTTGAGCCCTGGATACACCTTC
j_gene: TRBJ2-7; abundance: .; d_gene: TRBD1; v_gene: TRBV14; len: 13; CDR3aa: CASSRGGGYEQYF; CDR3nt: TGTGCCAGCAGCCGAGGGGGCGGGTACGAGCAGTACTTC
j_gene: TRBJ2-3; abundance: .; d_gene: TRBD1; v_gene: TRBV28; len: 14; CDR3aa: CAALRGTGTDTQYF; CDR3nt: TGTGCCGCCCTTCGAGGGACAGGCACAGATACGCAGTATTTT
j_gene: TRBJ1-1; abundance: once; d_gene: .; v_gene: TRBV25-1; len: 14; CDR3aa: CASSERVQGSEAFF; CDR3nt: TGTGCCAGCAGTGAGAGGGTACAGGGTTCTGAAGCTTTCTTT
j_gene: TRBJ2-3; abundance: .; d_gene: TRBD1; v_gene: TRBV30; len: 15; CDR3aa: CAWSVGQASTDTQYF; CDR3nt: TGTGCCTGGAGTGTAGGACAGGCCAGCACAGATACGCAGTATTTT
j_gene: TRBJ2-6; abundance: .; d_gene: .; v_gene: TRBV4-1; len: 15; CDR3aa: CASSHWGSGANVLTF; CDR3nt: TGCGCCAGCAGCCATTGGGGCTCTGGGGCCAACGTCCTGACTTTC
j_gene: TRBJ1-1; abundance: .; d_gene: .; v_gene: TRBV7-9; len: 15; CDR3aa: CASSLMAPANTEAFF; CDR3nt: TGTGCCAGCAGCTTAATGGCACCGGCAAACACTGAAGCTTTCTTT
j_gene: TRBJ2-3; abundance: .; d_gene: .; v_gene: TRBV5-1; len: 15; CDR3aa: CASSSTKVNTDTQYF; CDR3nt: TGCGCCAGCAGCTCCACCAAAGTGAACACAGATACGCAGTATTTT
j_gene: TRBJ1-2; abundance: .; d_gene: .; v_gene: TRBV12-5; len: 16; CDR3aa: CASGPNREGRFYGYTF; CDR3nt: TGTGCTAGTGGTCCCAACCGAGAGGGACGCTTCTATGGCTACACCTTC
j_gene: TRBJ2-7; abundance: once; d_gene: .; v_gene: TRBV7-2; len: 15; CDR3aa: CASSFVRDLSYEQYF; CDR3nt: TGTGCCAGCAGCTTTGTCAGGGATTTATCCTACGAGCAGTACTTC
j_gene: TRBJ1-5; abundance: few; d_gene: .; v_gene: TRBV6-6; len: 16; CDR3aa: CASSILAGANSQPQHF; CDR3nt: TGTGCCAGCAGCATCCTCGCAGGGGCTAACAGTCAGCCCCAGCATTTT
j_gene: TRBJ2-7; abundance: .; d_gene: .; v_gene: TRBV2; len: 12; CDR3aa: CARGDQPYEQYF; CDR3nt: TGTGCCAGGGGGGACCAACCCTACGAGCAGTACTTC
j_gene: TRBJ2-2; abundance: once; d_gene: .; v_gene: TRBV19; len: 15; CDR3aa: CASKMLGGNTGELFF; CDR3nt: TGTGCCAGCAAGATGTTGGGGGGAAACACCGGGGAGCTGTTTTTT
j_gene: TRBJ1-1; abundance: .; d_gene: .; v_gene: TRBV11-2; len: 15; CDR3aa: CASRFTGVLGTEAFF; CDR3nt: TGTGCCAGCAGATTCACGGGGGTCCTGGGCACTGAAGCTTTCTTT
j_gene: TRBJ2-1; abundance: .; d_gene: .; v_gene: TRBV2; len: 12; CDR3aa: CASRASGNEQFF; CDR3nt: TGTGCCAGCAGGGCTTCGGGAAATGAGCAGTTCTTC
j_gene: TRBJ1-3; abundance: once; d_gene: .; v_gene: TRBV28; len: 12; CDR3aa: CAVGPRVDTIYF; CDR3nt: TGTGCCGTGGGTCCTAGGGTAGACACCATATATTTT
j_gene: TRBJ1-1; abundance: .; d_gene: TRBD1; v_gene: TRBV4-2; len: 13; CDR3aa: CASSQRNRGEAFF; CDR3nt: TGTGCCAGCAGCCAGAGAAACAGGGGTGAAGCTTTCTTT
j_gene: TRBJ2-1; abundance: .; d_gene: .; v_gene: TRBV7-9; len: 16; CDR3aa: CASSLGRGFNHNEQFF; CDR3nt: TGTGCCAGCAGCTTAGGTCGCGGTTTTAACCACAATGAGCAGTTCTTC
j_gene: TRBJ1-3; abundance: .; d_gene: .; v_gene: TRBV30; len: 14; CDR3aa: CAWASNRGGNTIYF; CDR3nt: TGTGCCTGGGCCTCCAACCGAGGTGGAAACACCATATATTTT
j_gene: TRBJ2-7; abundance: .; d_gene: .; v_gene: TRBV6-5; len: 13; CDR3aa: CASSSPWGSQWYF; CDR3nt: TGTGCCAGCAGTTCCCCCTGGGGGAGCCAGTGGTACTTC
j_gene: TRBJ2-5; abundance: once; d_gene: TRBD1; v_gene: TRBV6-1; len: 14; CDR3aa: CASSAGQGTETQYF; CDR3nt: TGTGCCAGCAGTGCAGGACAGGGCACCGAGACCCAGTACTTC
j_gene: TRBJ2-1; abundance: .; d_gene: TRBD2; v_gene: TRBV15; len: 15; CDR3aa: CATSRGTGGNNEQFF; CDR3nt: TGTGCCACCAGCAGAGGCACGGGAGGGAACAATGAGCAGTTCTTC